Described below is a single T cell receptor (beta chain) sequence and its context. These data originate in a study of T-cell reconstitution after alpha-beta-depleted transplantation in children. The CDR3 runs to 16 residues. Trimming cost V 5 bases and J 1 base; bases outside gene matches: 9. Germline values: CDR1 SGHAT, CDR2 FQNNGV. Unique molecular identifiers featured in how the TCRbeta library was prepared. One entry per CDR3 protein, called by TCRdb with MiXCR from the PCR reads. The table includes about 230,000 distinct CDR3 sequences, 12% detected once. Sample: PBMCs from the stem cell graft donor, taken from the stem cell graft. J is TRBJ2-7 and V is TRBV11-2, with 9 bases identical to TRBD1. This TCR was sampled from a human donor who donated a stem cell graft to a child with acute lymphoblastic leukemia. CDR3 amino acids: CASSPRGGTGSYEQYF. The CDR3 DNA reads TGTGCCAGCAGCCCTAGGGGGGGGACAGGGTCCTACGAGCAGTACTTC.